This entry describes one T cell receptor beta chain. The target of this receptor is not known. Nothing much larger sits one base from this clone, and base qualities are not available. The sample comes from a study of shared clonotypes between healthy human individuals (dated by TCRdb to about 2020). About the investigation overall: Three men and two women, aged 18 to 49 years, made up the cohort. Blood TCR repertoires of five healthy adults were deeply sequenced to estimate repertoire size and the extent of clonotype sharing between individuals. For each donor, CD4 naive and CD4 memory were each run on three plates, CD8 naive on two plates, and CD8 memory on one plate. Leukapheresis yielded between about 0.85 and 9.5 billion PBMCs per donor. To increase sequencing depth and limit assay-specific biases, TCR repertoire library preparation and sequencing were carried out by different laboratories using diverse techniques. Results the study describes overall, beyond this receptor: Around 5.4% of naive CD4, 3% to 3.5% of naive CD8, 2.3% of memory CD4, and more than 0.35% of memory CD8 clonotypes were shared across a few donors. Estimated clonotype richness was generally larger for naive than for memory subsets. Even with the large sequencing depth, rarefaction of the sorted-subset datasets indicated that sequencing was incomplete. Sampling was restricted to blood, and TCR repertoires in tissue are likely to differ from TCR repertoires in blood. Compared with non-shared clonotypes, clonotypes shared by all four sorted-subset donors had higher generation probabilities. Pairwise subsampling led to the expectation that sequencing depth would affect the degree of clonotype sharing among donors. The small number of donors limited the genetic and exposure-history diversity represented.

CD8 naive samples were obtained by positive selection for CCR7 among CD45RO-negative cells, yielding a CD45RA+CCR7+ population from which TemRA cells were excluded. The donors were healthy, HIV-negative adults who had no recently reported acute infections or vaccinations. Every donor was a Caucasian adult residing in Nashville, Tennessee, USA. Blood was obtained by leukapheresis, after which PBMCs were separated by Ficoll-Histopaque density gradient centrifugation and cryopreserved in liquid nitrogen vapor phase. Analytical flow cytometry was used to check the purity and quantity of each magnetically sorted T cell population. Genomic DNA was isolated from every sorted fraction and measured by UV absorbance on a Nanodrop 2000c. TCR CDR3 regions were amplified from genomic DNA by multiplex PCR using the deep immunoSEQ assay. For each cell subset, the extracted genomic DNA was distributed evenly across all wells of several immunoSEQ 96-well plates, and each plate served as one replicate. For sorted subsets, each replicate PCR was loaded with roughly 190 ng genomic DNA, equivalent to approximately 27,000 T cell genomes. Purified libraries were measured with a Qubit 3.0 fluorometer, size-checked on a Bioanalyzer 2100, and measured again with the KAPA Library Quantification kit. Every immunoSEQ 96-well plate was sequenced on a separate single-read 150-cycle Illumina NextSeq 550 flow cell. As for the original processing: Because the immunoSEQ output included only junctional sequences and no quality scores, the filtering could not be the same as the filtering used for full-length reads. Sequences were annotated with PyIR, a Python wrapper for IgBLAST v1.9, using IMGT germline references to assign V/J genes and CDR3. Reads were filtered out if the reads had weak V/J assignments (E-value above 1e-6), no CDR3, stop codons, out-of-frame junctions, or ambiguous translated residues. A V3J clonotype was defined by an identical inferred V gene, J gene, and CDR3 amino acid sequence. Percentage overlap between repertoires was calculated by dividing the number of shared unique clonotypes by the size of the smaller repertoire. Three approaches were used to assess repertoire richness: RTK rarefaction, the Chao1 estimator, and Recon v2.1 estimates of unobserved clonotypes. Generation probabilities for all TCRbeta clonotypes obtained by the gDNA method from a handful of donors were computed using OLGA. In its TCRdb copy, this immuneACCESS table keeps in-frame sequences only and misses some clones. Where compared with another copy, unresolved V genes explain less than half of these, and the others have no known cause. The DNA was the basis for D and trimming; V, J and clone size are from that table. This sample comprises about 2.2 million clones, 90% to 95% of them detected only once. The top ten clones comprise less than 2% of the sample.

The CDR3 has 13 amino acids, counting the end cysteine and phenylalanine. Only the CDR3 part of the read is kept: 39 bases, read in frame from the first base. Between the V and J ends, shortened by 2 bases and 8 bases respectively, the junction contains 15 bases. As encoded in the germline V gene (reference sequence), CDR1 is GTSNPN while CDR2 is SVGIG. The sequence joins TRBV30 to TRBJ1-2, with the D segment identity uncertain. This sequence originates from a man aged 18 to 35 in good health. Some clones in this sample may be carry-over from other donors' samples. Sequences were obtained from naive CD8+ T cells from PBMCs. The cell subset or site label of this sample denotes: CD45RA+CCR7+. The CDR3 region: CAWSSINYGGYTF. Read as DNA, the sequence is TGTGCCTGGAGTTCGATAAATTATGGGGGCTACACCTTC.